The 23 T cell receptor beta chains in this list originate from one sample, sequenced in a study of T cell clonotyping in hematopoietic cell transplantation. Only in-frame clones appear in the TCRdb table, and some are missing; sequencing was by immunoSEQ multiplex PCR. The sample shows roughly 27,000 clones, 75% to 85% of them seen only once. As for time point: recipient sample about 28 days before transplant, after cytoreduction. Source: peripheral blood mononuclear cells, taken before stem cell transplant. The source is a woman aged 55-70 years with acute myeloid leukemia. Some clones in this sample may be carry-over from other donors' samples.

The V and J genes are TRBV5-1 and TRBJ1-5; weak D call: TRBD1 (6 bases). V was clipped by 0 bases and J by 2 bases, with 12 bases between them. CDR1 is SGHRS and CDR2 is YFSETQ in the germline V gene. The CDR3 covers 16 residues. This chain's CDR3 is CASSLGGAAGNQPQHF. CDR3 DNA sequence: TGCGCCAGCAGCTTGGGGGGGGCTGCGGGCAATCAGCCCCAGCATTTT.

V is TRBV7-9 and J is TRBJ2-5; no firm D call. V lost 1 base, J lost 5 bases, and 5 bases lay in between. The length of the CDR3 is 12 residues. Germline assignment: CDR1 SEHNR and CDR2 FQNEAQ (reference sequence). The CDR3 loop reads CASSLVGETQYF. The CDR3 DNA sequence: TGTGCCAGCAGCTTAGTCGGGGAGACCCAGTACTTC.

This clone was seen a single time. The rearrangement joins TRBV11-3 to TRBJ2-7; D perhaps matches TRBD1 (5 bases). The V end lost 4 bases, the J end lost 0 bases, and 10 bases lay between the germline ends. This CDR3 is built from 14 residues. Germline values: CDR1 SGHNT, CDR2 YENEEA. The CDR3 nucleotides read TGTGCCAGCAGCTCACAGGCTAACTCCTACGAGCAGTACTTC. Its protein product is CASSSQANSYEQYF.

The J gene is TRBJ1-1, the V gene TRBV5-8; D perhaps matches TRBD1 (5 bases). The V gene's germline CDR1 is SGHTS and CDR2 YDEGEE. The CDR3 contains 14 residues. Trimming shortened V by 1 base and J by 2 bases, and 9 bases separated the two germline ends. The CDR3 bases are TGTGCCAGCAGCTTGACAGGCTATAACACTGAAGCTTTCTTT. This sequence encodes CASSLTGYNTEAFF.

This clone occurred a few times. The chain carries TRBV6-1 and TRBJ1-6; D may be TRBD1 (5 bases). Trimming cost V 8 bases and J 14 bases, with 22 bases left between them. The length of the CDR3 is 14 residues. Germline CDR1 MNHNS, CDR2 SASEGT. The CDR3 here is CASRSGTAIQTLHF. The CDR3 DNA follows: TGTGCCAGCCGGAGCGGGACGGCTATTCAGACCCTCCACTTT.

The CDR3 DNA follows: TGTGCCAGCTCTAAGGGGCTAACCAACACCGGGGAGCTGTTTTTT. This gives the protein CASSKGLTNTGELFF. The chain uses TRBV28 and TRBJ2-2; perhaps TRBD1 as D (5 bases). Germline V CDR1 and CDR2: MDHEN, SYDVKM. The length of the CDR3 is 15 residues. V lost 8 bases to trimming and J lost 2 bases, with 15 bases between them.

V usage is TRBV7-8 and J usage is TRBJ2-2; maybe TRBD1 (6 bases). This CDR3 has 15 amino acids. Germline CDR1 reads SGHVS; CDR2 reads FQNEAQ. The V end lost 5 bases, the J end lost 3 bases, and 13 bases lay between the germline ends. CDR3 region: CASSGAGVHTGELFF. Written as DNA, the CDR3 is TGTGCCAGCAGCGGGGCAGGGGTGCACACCGGGGAGCTGTTTTTT. Combining the CDR3 with reference TRBV7-8 and TRBJ2-2 gives the whole variable domain GAGVSQSPRYKVAKRGQDVALRCDPISGHVSLFWYQQALGQGPEFLTYFQNEAQLDKSGLPSDRFFAERPEGSVSTLKIQRTQQEDSAVYLCASSGAGVHTGELFFGEGSRLTVL.

The chain links TRBV6-5 to TRBJ1-3; perhaps TRBD1 as D (5 bases). The germline gives CDR1 MNHEY, CDR2 SVGAGI. The V gene lost 5 bases and the J gene lost 0 bases, with 11 bases spanning the gap. The CDR3 covers 15 residues. The CDR3 nucleotides read TGTGCCAGCAGTCGGGACTCCGCCTCTGGAAACACCATATATTTT. This gives the protein CASSRDSASGNTIYF.

CDR3 nucleotides: TGTGCCAGTAAACAGGGTTCAGGGAACTATGGCTACACCTTC. Translating gives CASKQGSGNYGYTF. The chain combines TRBV19 with TRBJ1-2; a weak D match, TRBD1 (6 bases). V shed 7 bases and J shed 2 bases, with 14 bases lying between them. The CDR3 length is 14 residues. CDR1 LNHDA and CDR2 SQIVND come from the germline V gene (reference sequence).

The rearrangement joins TRBV9 to TRBJ1-2; 7 bases agree with TRBD1. The V gene end was trimmed by 3 bases and the J gene end by 7 bases; junction bases not matched to a gene: 9. Germline V gene data show CDR1 as SGDLS and CDR2 as YYNGEE. This CDR3 is 14 amino acids long. CDR3 sequence (DNA): TGTGCCAGCAGCGCGGGACAGCTTCTTGTTGGCTACACCTTC. Encoded protein: CASSAGQLLVGYTF.

This clone was seen only once. Other DNA sequences of this sample code for an identical CDR3. The chain joins TRBV20-1 to TRBJ1-2, with D unresolved. Between the trimmed V and J ends, which lost 0 bases and 3 bases, there was a span of 2 bases. The CDR3 has 11 amino acids. Germline CDR1 and CDR2: DFQATT and SNEGSKA (reference sequence). The CDR3 bases are TGCAGTGCTAGAGATGACTATGGCTACACCTTC. Translation gives CSARDDYGYTF.

The chain combines TRBV9 with TRBJ2-1, with TRBD2 as a possible D gene (6 bases). CDR3 length equals 15 residues. Germline CDR1 and CDR2: SGDLS and YYNGEE. The V end lost 4 bases, the J end lost 5 bases, and 16 bases lay between the germline ends. As DNA, the CDR3 is TGTGCCAGCAGCCTAGGAATAGCGGAGGACAATGAGCAGTTCTTC. This codes for CASSLGIAEDNEQFF.

The chain joins TRBV11-2 to TRBJ2-7; possible D gene TRBD1, 6 bases. Germline values: CDR1 SGHAT, CDR2 FQNNGV. The CDR3 totals 13 residues. Trimming took off 5 bases at V and 0 bases at J, with 8 bases between the two ends. The CDR3 DNA sequence: TGTGCCAGCAGCCCGGACAGCTCCTACGAGCAGTACTTC. Protein product: CASSPDSSYEQYF.

This chain joins TRBV15 and TRBJ1-2; no clear D. Trimming left V 5 bases short and J 5 bases short, with 12 bases between. The CDR3 totals 13 residues. Germline V gene lookup returns CDR1 LNHNV and CDR2 YYDKDF (reference sequence). The CDR3 DNA sequence: TGTGCCACCAGCGGTAGCAGTGGGTATGGCTACACCTTC. Protein sequence: CATSGSSGYGYTF.

The chain recombines TRBV5-6 with TRBJ2-4; D possibly matches TRBD1 or TRBD2 (6 bases each). The V gene lost 4 bases and the J gene lost 0 bases, with 17 bases spanning the gap. Germline CDR1 SGHDT, CDR2 YYEEEE. This CDR3 region has 17 residues. The CDR3 nucleotides are TGTGCCAGCAGCCCTCTCTGGGGGGCCCTAGCCAAAAACATTCAGTACTTC. Residues: CASSPLWGALAKNIQYF.

The rearrangement links TRBV29-1 to TRBJ2-7; the D is unclear. Germline V gene sequence: CDR1 SQVTM, CDR2 ANQGSEA. The CDR3 loop spans 13 amino acids. V lost 0 bases, J lost 7 bases, and 13 bases lay in between. Here the CDR3 DNA reads TGCAGCGTTGAAGACGGACGGACGGATGAGCAGTACTTC. Protein: CSVEDGRTDEQYF.

This sequence joins TRBV15 and TRBJ2-3, with D tentatively TRBD1 or TRBD2 (6 bases each). Deletions cut 4 bases from V and 2 bases from J, with 16 bases between. Germline lookup yields CDR1 LNHNV and CDR2 YYDKDF (reference sequence). The CDR3 covers 16 residues. The CDR3 sequence: CATSTMGGQYTDTQYF. The CDR3 DNA is TGTGCCACCAGCACGATGGGGGGCCAGTACACAGATACGCAGTATTTT.

This clone counts as medium-sized. This chain uses TRBV15 with TRBJ2-3; D might be TRBD1 or TRBD2, each matching 6 bases. This CDR3 comprises 16 residues. CDR1 and CDR2 from the germline V gene are LNHNV and YYDKDF (reference sequence). Trimming removed 0 bases at V and 5 bases at J, with 15 bases between. The CDR3 region is CATSRDRGQGGDTQYF. The CDR3 DNA follows: TGTGCCACCAGCAGAGATCGGGGGCAGGGTGGAGATACGCAGTATTTT.

This sequence joins TRBV6-6 and TRBJ2-1; D remains unclear. CDR1 MNHNY and CDR2 SVGAGI come from the germline V gene (reference sequence). This CDR3 has 15 amino acids. V gave up 5 bases and J gave up 1 base, with 12 bases separating them. CDR3 region: CASSTQAPSYNEQFF. DNA for the CDR3: TGTGCCAGCAGTACCCAAGCCCCGTCCTACAATGAGCAGTTCTTC.

The V gene is TRBV2, the J gene TRBJ1-5; D is uncertain. V dropped 1 base and J dropped 3 bases, with 4 bases sitting between them. Germline V gene lookup returns CDR1 SNHLY and CDR2 FYNNEI. The CDR3 has 13 amino acids. The CDR3, as DNA: TGTGCCAGCAGTGAAGGGATCAATCAGCCCCAGCATTTT. Its translation is CASSEGINQPQHF.

The gene calls are TRBV15 and TRBJ1-2, with 7 bases identical to TRBD1. After removal of 1 base from V and 3 bases from J, the junction contained 11 bases not matched to a gene. Germline V lookup: CDR1 LNHNV, CDR2 YYDKDF (reference sequence). The CDR3 has 17 residues. CDR3 in DNA: TGTGCCACCAGCAGAGGGGAACCAGGGGGGTCGGACTATGGCTACACCTTC. It encodes CATSRGEPGGSDYGYTF.

V and J are TRBV28 and TRBJ1-2; D gene ambiguous. The V end lost 6 bases, the J end lost 4 bases, and 9 bases lay between the germline ends. The germline V gene encodes CDR1 MDHEN and CDR2 SYDVKM. The CDR3 runs 12 residues. CDR3 protein: CASSTDGYGYTF. For the CDR3, the DNA is TGTGCCAGCAGCACAGACGGCTATGGCTACACCTTC.

This clone turned up a few times. This chain connects TRBV5-1 to TRBJ1-6; D is possibly TRBD1 (5 bases). The CDR3 extends over 14 amino acids. CDR1 and CDR2 from the germline V gene are SGHRS and YFSETQ. With 0 bases removed from V and 10 bases from J, the gap between germline ends came to 11 bases. The CDR3 DNA reads TGCGCCAGCAGCTTGGGTGACGGGGGATCACCCCTCCACTTT. It encodes CASSLGDGGSPLHF.